The clone carrying this T cell receptor (beta chain) has just a few counts. Its specificity is not known. The sample comes from a study of metastatic and nonmetastatic thyroid tumors. The overall study: Malignant and benign thyroid patients had repertoires compared in peripheral blood and tumor or nodule tissue.

Notes on the study in general: Versus benign nodules, malignant thyroid tumors reportedly had significantly higher TCR beta diversity, in blood and tumor.

No treatment had been given to any patient before thyroid surgery. Per the germline V gene, CDR1 is MNHEY and CDR2 is SVGEGT. V lost 3 bases and J 4 bases, leaving 12 bases between the germline ends. The CDR3 contains 15 residues. As handled by the study authors: A distant-metastasis classifier for papillary thyroid cancer was built using CDR3 differences across clinicopathological groups. MiXCR re-clonotyped the PCR reads for TCRdb. The V and J calls follow TCRdb's processing rather than the paper's. Of around 61,000 clones in the sample, less than 30% were seen once. The sample taken for sequencing was blood. The receptor was isolated from a female donor with papillary thyroid cancer or a benign thyroid nodule (not recorded which). Some clones in this sample may be carry-over from other donors' samples. The chain couples TRBV6-2 or TRBV6-3 to TRBJ2-2, with a weak D call TRBD1 (5 bases). This CDR3 reads CASSYAGPSTGELFF. CDR3 DNA sequence: TGTGCCAGCAGTTATGCAGGGCCGAGCACCGGGGAGCTGTTTTTT.